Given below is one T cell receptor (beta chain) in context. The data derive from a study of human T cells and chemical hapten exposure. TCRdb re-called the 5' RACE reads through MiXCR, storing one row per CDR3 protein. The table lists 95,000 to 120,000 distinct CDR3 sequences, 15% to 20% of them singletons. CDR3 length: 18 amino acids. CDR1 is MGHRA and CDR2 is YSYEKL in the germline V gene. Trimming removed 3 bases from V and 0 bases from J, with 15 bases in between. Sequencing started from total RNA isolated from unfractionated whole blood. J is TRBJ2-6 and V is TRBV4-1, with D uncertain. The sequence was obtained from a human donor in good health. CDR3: CASSQGPGRTSGANVLTF. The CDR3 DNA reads TGCGCCAGCAGCCAGGGTCCCGGACGGACCTCTGGGGCCAACGTCCTGACTTTC.